This TCR beta chain was retrieved from a study of blood T cell repertoires in COVID-19. Source study methods: Cell counts per sample came from amplifying reference gene primers. TCRdb keeps only in-frame clones here, not all; method: immunoSEQ multiplex PCR. V and J calls and clone size are as listed in that table; D and trimming were resolved from the DNA. Of about 140,000 clones in the sample, about 76% were seen once. CDR3 length: 18 amino acids. V lost 1 base, J lost 3 bases, and 14 bases stayed unmatched. Germline V gene sequence: CDR1 SGDLS, CDR2 YYNGEE. The source of this sequence is a human donor in a cohort sampled during active COVID-19. The sequenced material came from peripheral blood. The chain recombines TRBV9 with TRBJ2-7; 9 nucleotides match TRBD1. The chain's CDR3 is CASSVCPGQGPPYYEQYF. CDR3 bases: TGTGCCAGCAGCGTATGCCCGGGACAGGGTCCTCCATACTACGAGCAGTACTTC.